Listed below are T cell receptor beta chains from one sample, sequenced in a study of blood T cell repertoires in COVID-19. The table came from immunoSEQ multiplex PCR; TCRdb's copy has only in-frame clones and leaves some out. Of a few hundred thousand clones in the sample, around 87% were seen once. The sequencing input was peripheral blood. The receptors derive from a man between 18 and 29 years old with active or convalescent COVID-19. Each CDR3 is given with its conserved first and last residue. The D gene is left open where the match is weak. Some rows have no size entry. The others give once, few or many, or a class for an expanded clone.

j_call v_call d_call cdr3_length clone_size cdr3_nt cdr3_aa
TRBJ1-1 TRBV4-1 NA 14 NA TGCGCCAGCAGCCAAGTAGGACGGGGAACTGAAGCTTTCTTT CASSQVGRGTEAFF
TRBJ2-1 TRBV27 NA 13 once TGTGCCAGCAGTTTCCAGGGGAACAATGAGCAGTTCTTC CASSFQGNNEQFF
TRBJ1-1 TRBV29-1 NA 13 NA TGCAGCGTTGTGCTGCGGGGTTACACTGAAGCTTTCTTT CSVVLRGYTEAFF
TRBJ1-2 TRBV6-1 TRBD1 17 NA TGTGCCAGCAGTGAATGGACAGGGGTAGGAGGTAACTATGGCTACACCTTC CASSEWTGVGGNYGYTF
TRBJ1-3 TRBV10-1 TRBD1 16 NA TGCGCCAGCAGTGCAGGACAGGGGGCCACTGGAAACACCATATATTTT CASSAGQGATGNTIYF
TRBJ1-4 TRBV11-2 TRBD1 17 NA TGTGCCAGCAGCACTAACAGCTTGACAGGGGGGAGTGAAAAACTGTTTTTT CASSTNSLTGGSEKLFF
TRBJ1-2 TRBV11-2 NA 14 NA TGTGCCAGCAGCTTCTCGCAGATTAACTATGGCTACACCTTC CASSFSQINYGYTF
TRBJ2-7 TRBV5-6 TRBD1 17 NA TGTGCCAGCAGCGACGGGACAGCCGAATACTTCTCCTACGAGCAGTACTTC CASSDGTAEYFSYEQYF
TRBJ2-1 TRBV15 TRBD1 15 NA TGTGCCACCAGCAGAGGAGGGGGCGCCATGGTTGAGCAGTTCTTC CATSRGGGAMVEQFF
TRBJ2-7 TRBV5-6 TRBD1 14 NA TGTGCCAGCAGCCCCGGACAGGGGTCCTACGAGCAGTACTTC CASSPGQGSYEQYF
TRBJ2-7 TRBV10-3 NA 16 few TGTGCCATCAGTGAGTCCGCTGATAGGAGCTCCTACGAGCAGTACTTC CAISESADRSSYEQYF
TRBJ1-6 TRBV19 NA 13 NA TGTGCCAGTAGTCCCAGCGGAGCCTCACCCCTCCACTTT CASSPSGASPLHF
TRBJ1-5 TRBV29-1 TRBD1 13 NA TGCAGCGTCACAGGGGGAAGTAATCAGCCCCAGCATTTT CSVTGGSNQPQHF
TRBJ2-5 TRBV9 TRBD2 17 NA TGTGCCAGCAGCCCCGGGACTAGCGGGAGGGCCTGGGAGACCCAGTACTTC CASSPGTSGRAWETQYF
TRBJ1-5 TRBV12-3/TRBV12-4 NA 13 NA TGTGCCAGCAGCCGGACAGCTAATCAGCCCCAGCATTTT CASSRTANQPQHF
TRBJ1-6 TRBV27 TRBD1 15 few TGTGCCAGCAGTCCACGGGACAGGGGCAATTCACCCCTCCACTTT CASSPRDRGNSPLHF
TRBJ2-1 TRBV20-1 NA 14 NA TGCAGTGCTAGTGCGCCTAGTAGTATCAATGAGCAGTTCTTC CSASAPSSINEQFF
TRBJ1-6 TRBV6-4 NA 16 few TGTGCCAGCAGTGAAAAAGGGGACACCACGTCTTCACCCCTCCACTTT CASSEKGDTTSSPLHF
TRBJ1-2 TRBV2 NA 13 NA TGTGCCAGCAGTGACGGGTCCAGTTTTGGCTACACCTTC CASSDGSSFGYTF
TRBJ1-2 TRBV9 TRBD1 15 NA TGTGCCAGCAGCCGTGGGGACAGGGTATTTGTTGGCTACACCTTC CASSRGDRVFVGYTF
TRBJ2-7 TRBV21-1 NA 13 NA TGTGCCAGCGCCCGGGAGATGGTATACGAGCAGTACTTC CASAREMVYEQYF
TRBJ2-1 TRBV6-4 NA 14 NA TGTGCCAGCAGTGTCCTACTAGCAACGGGCGAGCAGTTCTTC CASSVLLATGEQFF
TRBJ2-2 TRBV27 TRBD2 16 NA TGTGCCAGCAGTTTATTACTAGCGGGATCAACCGGGGAGCTGTTTTTT CASSLLLAGSTGELFF
TRBJ1-1 TRBV18 NA 13 NA TGTGCCAGCTCGATGGTACAGGGCCCTGAAGCTTTCTTT CASSMVQGPEAFF
TRBJ2-1 TRBV7-9 TRBD2 17 once TGTGCCAGCAGCGATGGGACTAGCGGGCCCTCCTACAATGAGCAGTTCTTC CASSDGTSGPSYNEQFF
TRBJ1-4 TRBV21-1 NA 24 NA TGTGCCAGCAGCAAATGTTTTAAACAGGGGGCGAAAAGGCAACTTTGCGCAACTAATGAAAAACTGTTTTTT CASSKCFKQGAKRQLCATNEKLFF
TRBJ1-1 TRBV2 NA 13 NA TGTGCCAGCAGCGTTACAGGGATGGATGAAGCTTTCTTT CASSVTGMDEAFF
TRBJ2-5 TRBV19 NA 16 NA TGTGCCAGTACCCAACCAGGGGGGCAGGGGCGGCAGACCCAGTACTTC CASTQPGGQGRQTQYF
TRBJ2-3 TRBV9 TRBD2 15 once TGTGCCAGCAGCTATAGCGGGGGGGCCGAAGATACGCAGTATTTT CASSYSGGAEDTQYF
TRBJ1-6 TRBV5-1 NA 13 NA TGCGCCAGCAGCCCAGGGAGGGATTCACCCCTCCACTTT CASSPGRDSPLHF
TRBJ2-1 TRBV20-1 TRBD1 10 NA TGCAGTGCCGGGACAGTTGGGCAGTTCTTC CSAGTVGQFF
TRBJ2-1 TRBV27 TRBD2 15 once TGTGCCACCGGTGTCGGACTAGCGGGAGTTTCGGAGCAGTTCTTC CATGVGLAGVSEQFF
TRBJ2-7 TRBV19 NA 13 NA TGTGCCAGTAGTAGCGGAGGTTCCTACGAGCAGTACTTC CASSSGGSYEQYF
TRBJ1-6 TRBV18 TRBD1 16 NA TGTGCCAGCTCAATCGGGACAGGGCCGTTTAATTCACCCCTCCACTTT CASSIGTGPFNSPLHF
TRBJ2-2 TRBV5-1 TRBD1 16 NA TGCGCCAGCAGCCAGTCCGGGACAGGGGGCTCCGGGGAGCTGTTTTTT CASSQSGTGGSGELFF
TRBJ2-1 TRBV20-1 NA 11 NA TGCAGTGCTAGACCTAGCTATGAGCAGTTCTTC CSARPSYEQFF
TRBJ1-6 TRBV7-6 NA 15 few TGTGCCAGCAGCCCGCGGGACGCGAATAATTCACCCCTCCACTTT CASSPRDANNSPLHF
TRBJ2-3 TRBV13 TRBD2 14 NA TGTGCCAGCAGCTTGGGGGGGTACACAGATACGCAGTATTTT CASSLGGYTDTQYF
TRBJ1-3 TRBV2 NA 15 NA TGTGCCAGCAGTGAAGCGGCAAAATCTGGAAACACCATATATTTT CASSEAAKSGNTIYF
TRBJ2-7 TRBV28 TRBD2 13 NA TGTGCCAGCAGTTTAACTAGCGGGAGCGAGCAGTACTTC CASSLTSGSEQYF
TRBJ2-2 TRBV5-1 NA 15 few TGCGCCAGCAGCTTGGTGACACCGAACACCGGGGAGCTGTTTTTT CASSLVTPNTGELFF
TRBJ2-3 TRBV6-1 TRBD2 16 NA TGTGCCAGCAGTGCGGGGGCCGGGGGGGGCACAGATACGCAGTATTTT CASSAGAGGGTDTQYF
TRBJ2-7 TRBV5-1 TRBD2 18 once TGCGCCAGCAGCTTCGGAGGGACTAGCGGGAGTAGATCCTACGAGCAGTACTTC CASSFGGTSGSRSYEQYF
TRBJ1-1 TRBV4-3 NA 16 NA TGCGCCAGCAGCCATAACCCTGGACAGCTAGTTCCTGAAGCTTTCTTT CASSHNPGQLVPEAFF
TRBJ1-1 TRBV5-1 NA 14 NA TGCGCCAGCAGCCCCCTTGGGGGAGGGACTGAAGCTTTCTTT CASSPLGGGTEAFF
TRBJ2-1 TRBV13 NA 16 NA TGTGCCAGCAGCTTAGCCACGGCCGGGAGTTACAATGAGCAGTTCTTC CASSLATAGSYNEQFF
TRBJ2-3 TRBV5-5 NA 14 NA TGTGCCTCCTTACGGACTTTCTCACAGAATACGCAGTATTTT CASLRTFSQNTQYF
TRBJ2-2 TRBV27 TRBD2 17 NA TGTGCCAGCACCAGCCCGGCGGGAGGGCCTCTCACCGGGGAGCTGTTTTTT CASTSPAGGPLTGELFF
TRBJ1-4 TRBV6-5 NA 15 NA TGTGCCAGCAGTTATGGGGCGGGAGAAAATGAAAAACTGTTTTTT CASSYGAGENEKLFF
TRBJ2-1 TRBV4-1 TRBD2 19 NA TGCGCCAGCAGCCAAGATTTTCTAGCGGGAGTAGGGTTCTACAATGAGCAGTTCTTC CASSQDFLAGVGFYNEQFF
TRBJ1-6 TRBV11-2 NA 14 NA TGTGCCAGCAGCTTTGTTACGCTTGAGTCACCCCTCCACTTT CASSFVTLESPLHF
TRBJ1-1 TRBV25-1 TRBD1 11 NA TGTGCCAGCAGTGGGACAGGTAAAGCTTTCTTT CASSGTGKAFF
TRBJ2-2 TRBV10-2 NA 13 NA TGCGCCAGCAGTGCGACAGTTCCCGGGGAGCTGTTTTTT CASSATVPGELFF
TRBJ1-5 TRBV19 NA 16 once NA CAKPGQGYFCNQPQHF
TRBJ1-3 TRBV29-1 NA 12 NA TGCAGCGTTGCCTCCTCTGGAAACACCATATATTTT CSVASSGNTIYF